Following are 11 T cell receptor beta chains from one sample sequenced in a study of blood T cell repertoires in COVID-19. Using immunoSEQ multiplex PCR, the repertoire was profiled, and TCRdb retains in-frame clones only, with some absent. The data hold more than 95,000 clones, with approximately 84% observed a single time. The specimen was peripheral blood. Receptors were obtained from a human donor in a cohort sampled during active COVID-19.

The J gene is TRBJ2-1, the V gene TRBV5-1; no definite D call. CDR3 length: 13 amino acids. Between the trimmed V and J ends, which lost 0 bases and 7 bases, there was a span of 8 bases. Germline V gives CDR1 SGHRS, CDR2 YFSETQ. The CDR3 reads CASSLATPNEQFF. CDR3 nucleotides: TGCGCCAGCAGCTTGGCCACTCCGAATGAGCAGTTCTTC.

The J gene is TRBJ1-5, the V gene TRBV28, with D hard to call. The CDR3 runs 13 residues. The V gene lost 7 bases and the J gene lost 5 bases, with 12 bases spanning the gap. CDR1 and CDR2 (germline): MDHEN, SYDVKM. CDR3 amino acids: CASNLMVYQPQHF. CDR3 nucleotide sequence: TGTGCCAGCAACCTAATGGTGTATCAGCCCCAGCATTTT.

This rearrangement joins TRBV7-8 to TRBJ1-2; 7 nucleotides agree with TRBD1. Germline assignment: CDR1 SGHVS and CDR2 FQNEAQ. The CDR3 has 16 amino acids. V dropped 5 bases and J dropped 1; count of bases not matched to a gene: 10. In DNA form, the CDR3 reads TGTGCCAGCAGCCCCCCACGGGGACAGCGTAACTATGGCTACACCTTC. The encoded protein is CASSPPRGQRNYGYTF.

On this clone: The junction departs from germline at one end; a sequencing error may be responsible. The rearrangement uses TRBV4-1 and TRBJ1-1; the D gene is possibly TRBD1 (6 bases). There are 11 residues in the CDR3. Germline loops: CDR1 MGHRA, CDR2 YSYEKL. Written as DNA, the CDR3 is TGCGCCAGCAGCCAGGGCAGGGGATCGAGCTTT. Translated, it gives CASSQGRGSSF.

The CDR3 DNA reads as TGTGCCAGCAGTCGGGCGGAGGACCGAAACATTCAGTACTTC. The encoded protein is CASSRAEDRNIQYF. The V and J genes are TRBV5-8 and TRBJ2-4; TRBD2 might be the D (5 bases). This CDR3 region has 14 residues. Germline V lookup: CDR1 SGHTS, CDR2 YDEGEE. V lost 5 bases to trimming and J lost 6 bases, with 15 bases between them.

The chain has TRBV30 and TRBJ1-6, with 8 bases lining up with TRBD1. CDR3 length: 18 residues. CDR1 is GTSNPN, CDR2 SVGIG, per germline (reference sequence). Trimming took 3 bases from V and 7 from J; bases not matched to a gene: 17. The CDR3 reads CAWRALEGTGYLNSPLHF. The CDR3 DNA reads as TGTGCCTGGAGGGCCCTAGAAGGGACAGGTTATCTGAATTCACCCCTCCACTTT.

The chain recombines TRBV7-6 with TRBJ2-3, with TRBD2 matching 13 bases. There are 16 residues in the CDR3. CDR1 SGHVS and CDR2 FNYEAQ come from the germline V gene. Germline trimming cut 5 bases from V and 4 bases from J; bases unmatched to any gene: 6. CDR3 residues: CASSPRLAGGPDTQYF. In DNA, the CDR3 is TGTGCCAGCAGCCCAAGACTAGCGGGGGGTCCAGATACGCAGTATTTT.

The chain employs TRBV9 and TRBJ1-5; D uncertain. The CDR3 is 15 residues long. V lost 0 bases to trimming and J lost 0 bases, with 7 bases between them. The germline V gene has CDR1 SGDLS and CDR2 YYNGEE. CDR3 DNA sequence: TGTGCCAGCAGCGTAGGGCAGTATAGCAATCAGCCCCAGCATTTT. Residues: CASSVGQYSNQPQHF.

This chain connects TRBV7-9 to TRBJ2-1; 7 bases are shared with TRBD1. Germline values: CDR1 SEHNR, CDR2 FQNEAQ (reference sequence). Unmatched junction bases numbered 3, after V lost 3 bases and J lost 7 bases. The CDR3 has 13 residues. The CDR3 DNA follows: TGTGCCAGCAGCTTTGCACAGGGGAATGAGCAGTTCTTC. Encoded protein: CASSFAQGNEQFF.

This clone was detected a few times. The chain joins TRBV7-8 to TRBJ2-7, with 10 bases lining up with TRBD1. The germline V gene encodes CDR1 SGHVS and CDR2 FQNEAQ. The CDR3 totals 16 residues. The V and J ends lost 1 base and 3 bases, in that order; junction bases with no gene match: 6. Here the CDR3 DNA reads TGTGCCAGCAGCTTAGGAGGTGGGACAGGGGTCTACGAGCAGTACTTC. Amino acids: CASSLGGGTGVYEQYF.

The genes are TRBV7-3 and TRBJ2-7; a weak D match, TRBD1 (6 bases). Germline CDR1 and CDR2: SGHTA and FQGTGA. The ends were cut back, 5 bases at V and 4 bases at J, with 9 bases in the middle. CDR3 length: 12 amino acids. Written as DNA, the CDR3 is TGTGCCAGCAGCGGAACAGGGTACGAGCAGTACTTC. Encoded protein: CASSGTGYEQYF.